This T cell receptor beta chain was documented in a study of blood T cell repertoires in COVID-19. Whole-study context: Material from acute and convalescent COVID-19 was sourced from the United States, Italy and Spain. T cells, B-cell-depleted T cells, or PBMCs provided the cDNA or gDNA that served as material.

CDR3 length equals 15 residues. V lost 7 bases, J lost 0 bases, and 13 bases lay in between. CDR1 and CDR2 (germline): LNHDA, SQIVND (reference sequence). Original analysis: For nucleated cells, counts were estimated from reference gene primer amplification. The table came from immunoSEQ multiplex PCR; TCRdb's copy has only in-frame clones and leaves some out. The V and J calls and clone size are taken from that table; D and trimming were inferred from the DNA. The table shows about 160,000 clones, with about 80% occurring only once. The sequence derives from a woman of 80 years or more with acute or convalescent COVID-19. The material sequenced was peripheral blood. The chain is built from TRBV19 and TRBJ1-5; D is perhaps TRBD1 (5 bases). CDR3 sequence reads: CASKGVLGSNQPQHF. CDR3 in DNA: TGTGCCAGTAAAGGGGTGTTGGGTAGCAATCAGCCCCAGCATTTT.